The rows below give T cell receptor beta chains drawn from one sample of a study of blood T cell repertoires in COVID-19. Assay: immunoSEQ multiplex PCR; the TCRdb copy retains only in-frame clones and omits some. The data show roughly 250,000 clones, with around 82% seen just once and 4.9% held by the top ten. Sequencing input: peripheral blood. The source is a woman older than 75 with active or convalescent COVID-19. CDR3s include the opening cysteine and the closing phenylalanine or tryptophan. Each record gives: D gene, J gene, clone size, V gene, CDR3 DNA, CDR3 protein. A D gene is named only where the DNA matches it firmly. A row's size may be missing; if present it is once, few, many or a size class.

>TRBD2|TRBJ2-5|-|TRBV6-5
TGTGCCAGCAGTTCTTCCGGGGGGAAAGAGACCCAGTACTTC
CASSSSGGKETQYF
>TRBD1|TRBJ1-5|-|TRBV19
TGTGCCAGTAGTAGGGACAGAAATCAGCCCCAGCATTTT
CASSRDRNQPQHF
>TRBD1|TRBJ1-1|-|TRBV18
TGTGCCAGCTCACCACGTCAGGACCAGGGGGACACTGAAGCTTTCTTT
CASSPRQDQGDTEAFF
>TRBD2|TRBJ2-7|few|TRBV28
TGTGCCAGCAGCCGGACTAGCGGATTTTCCTACGAGCAGTACTTC
CASSRTSGFSYEQYF
>-|TRBJ2-5|-|TRBV11-2
TGTGCCAGCAGCTCGGGACATGAGGAGACCCAGTACTTC
CASSSGHEETQYF
>-|TRBJ2-2|-|TRBV5-1
TGCACCAGCAGCTTTTTCGACGCCCCAGGCACCGGGGAGCTGTTTTTT
CTSSFFDAPGTGELFF
>-|TRBJ2-6|-|TRBV7-9
TGTGCCAGCAGCCGACAGTACTCTGGGGCCAACGTCCTGACTTTC
CASSRQYSGANVLTF
>TRBD1|TRBJ1-3|-|TRBV18
TGTGCCAGCTCACCACAGGACAGGGGAAACACCATATATTTT
CASSPQDRGNTIYF
>-|TRBJ2-2|-|TRBV7-2
TGTGCCAGCAGCTTAGCGAGCAGGGTCGCCGGGGAGCTGTTTTTT
CASSLASRVAGELFF
>TRBD1|TRBJ1-2|-|TRBV5-1
TGCGCCAGCAGCATACAGGGGAATGGCTACACCTTC
CASSIQGNGYTF
>-|TRBJ1-2|once|TRBV28
TGTGCCAGCAGGTCCAGCGGGAACTATGGCTACACCTTC
CASRSSGNYGYTF
>TRBD2|TRBJ2-5|few|TRBV29-1
TGCAGCGTTGCTACTAGCGGAGGAGAGACCCAGTACTTC
CSVATSGGETQYF
>TRBD1|TRBJ1-5|few|TRBV5-6
TGTGCCAGCAGCTTGGCCTTGGGACAGGGAAGCAATCAGCCCCAGCATTTT
CASSLALGQGSNQPQHF
>TRBD1|TRBJ2-7|-|TRBV5-1
TGCGCCAGCAGCCACCAGGACAGGGGGAACGCCGTCGACGAGCAGTACTTC
CASSHQDRGNAVDEQYF
>TRBD2|TRBJ2-3|-|TRBV28
TGTGCCAGCACTCGGGGGGGAGTAATCATCCCTAGAAGCACAGATACGCAGTATTTT
CASTRGGVIIPRSTDTQYF
>TRBD1|TRBJ1-4|-|TRBV30
TGTGCCTGGAGTAGACGGATGGGGACAGCTGAAAAACTGTTTTTT
CAWSRRMGTAEKLFF
>TRBD2|TRBJ2-7|-|TRBV11-2
TGTGCCAGCAGCTTAGAGAGCCTAACTAGCGGGAGCTACGAGCAGTACTTC
CASSLESLTSGSYEQYF
>TRBD2|TRBJ2-2|few|TRBV3-1/TRBV3-2
TGTGCCAGCAGCCCCCCGGGAGGGCGCATCACCGGGGAGCTGTTTTTT
CASSPPGGRITGELFF
>-|TRBJ1-2|-|TRBV6-5
TGTGCCCGCTCAGCGGGGGCCGGCTACACCTTC
CARSAGAGYTF
>TRBD2|TRBJ2-1|-|TRBV3-1/TRBV3-2
TGTGCCAGCAGCCATCCCGGACTAGCGGGGGGGACCAATGAGCAGTTCTTC
CASSHPGLAGGTNEQFF
>-|TRBJ1-1|once|TRBV6-2/TRBV6-3
TGTGCCAGCAGTTACTCGATTACGGGGAGGACTGAAGCTTTCTTT
CASSYSITGRTEAFF
>-|TRBJ2-2|-|TRBV30
TGTGCCTGGATGGCGGGGGCCAACACCGGGGAGCTGTTTTTT
CAWMAGANTGELFF
>-|TRBJ2-5|-|TRBV2
TGTGCCAGCAGTGATGGGAGAGGTCGGACCCAGTACTTC
CASSDGRGRTQYF
>-|TRBJ1-1|once|TRBV2
TGTGCCAGCAGGGAAACAGGCGTTAACACTGAAGCTTTCTTT
CASRETGVNTEAFF
>-|TRBJ1-2|few|TRBV7-2
TGTGCCAGCAGCGAATCTCGAGTAAGAGCAAGCTACACCTTC
CASSESRVRASYTF
>-|TRBJ2-6|-|TRBV7-6
TGTGCCAGCAGCTCCCCTAGCTCTGGGGCCAACGTCCTGACTTTC
CASSSPSSGANVLTF
>-|TRBJ2-6|-|TRBV5-1
TGCGCCAGCACCCAGGGCAGCTCTGGGGCCAACGTCCTGACTTTC
CASTQGSSGANVLTF
>-|TRBJ2-2|-|TRBV18
TGTGCCAGCTCACCACTCGGGGGGCGGAACACCGGGGAGCTGTTTTTT
CASSPLGGRNTGELFF
>TRBD1|TRBJ2-7|-|TRBV5-1
TGCGCCAGCAGCTTTCAGGGGGATTACGAGCAGTACTTC
CASSFQGDYEQYF
>-|TRBJ1-2|-|TRBV27
TGTGCCAGCAGTTTAAAGTCGGGAGGAGGTTTCTATGGCTACACCTTC
CASSLKSGGGFYGYTF
>TRBD1|TRBJ1-6|-|TRBV5-4
TGTGCCGGGCACAGGGGGCAAAGGGATTCACCCCTCCACTTT
CAGHRGQRDSPLHF
>TRBD1|TRBJ2-5|-|TRBV7-2
TGTGCCAGCAGCCGGGACAGGGGAGGGGAGACCCAGTACTTC
CASSRDRGGETQYF
>TRBD1|TRBJ1-1|-|TRBV25-1
TGTGCCAGCAGTGATGTAACAGGGGGCAGGTCCGCGAACACTGAAGCTTTCTTT
CASSDVTGGRSANTEAFF
>TRBD1|TRBJ1-1|-|TRBV7-2
TGTGCCAGCATCCGACAGGGGGCGAACACTGAAGCTTTCTTT
CASIRQGANTEAFF